A single sample is the source of the 8 T cell receptor beta chains below, sequenced in a study of blood T cell repertoires in COVID-19. Profiling relied on immunoSEQ multiplex PCR, and the TCRdb table lists in-frame clones only, not all of them. The sample records 200,000 to 250,000 clones, around 90% being singletons. The sequencing input was peripheral blood. The receptors come from a man between 18 and 35 years old with active or convalescent COVID-19.

The chain links TRBV19 to TRBJ1-1, with 8 bases fitting TRBD1. The CDR3 is made up of 15 amino acids. Trimming at V came to 4 bases and at J to 6 bases, leaving 10 bases not matched to a gene. CDR1 is LNHDA and CDR2 is SQIVND in the germline V gene (reference sequence). The CDR3 sequence: CASSRDRTGKPEAFF. For the CDR3, the DNA is TGTGCCAGTAGTAGAGATCGGACAGGGAAGCCTGAAGCTTTCTTT.

This clone is a singleton in its sample. J is TRBJ1-2 and V is TRBV19, with D hard to call. CDR1 is LNHDA, CDR2 SQIVND, per germline (reference sequence). With 3 bases removed from V and 0 bases from J, the gap between germline ends came to 11 bases. The CDR3 runs 15 residues. CDR3 residues: CASSISPQTNYGYTF. CDR3 bases: TGTGCCAGTAGTATCTCCCCCCAGACTAACTATGGCTACACCTTC.

In this sample, this clone turned up once. The chain joins TRBV5-4 to TRBJ2-7, with D possibly TRBD2 on 5 matching bases. Germline CDR1 SGHNT, CDR2 YYREEE (reference sequence). This CDR3 spans 15 amino acids. V dropped 0 bases and J dropped 1 base, with 11 bases sitting between them. CDR3 protein: CASSLGASRSYEQYF. The DNA of the CDR3 is TGTGCCAGCAGCTTGGGGGCTAGCAGGTCCTACGAGCAGTACTTC.

CDR3 in DNA: TGCACCAGCAGCCATTCCCCGGGAGGGTACAATGAGCAGTTCTTC. Protein sequence: CTSSHSPGGYNEQFF. The gene calls are TRBV1 and TRBJ2-1; no check of the table's D call, TRBD2, against the DNA was made. TRBV1 is noted as a pseudogene. The CDR3 contains 15 residues.

The chain uses TRBV6-4 and TRBJ1-5, with D unresolved. V lost 6 bases and J 4 bases, leaving 10 bases between the germline ends. Per the germline V gene, CDR1 is MRHNA and CDR2 is SNTAGT. The CDR3 sequence is 13 residues long. The CDR3 bases are TGTGCCAGCAGCGTAGACAATAATCAGCCCCAGCATTTT. It yields the protein CASSVDNNQPQHF.

There are a few counts of this clone. The rearrangement uses TRBV27 and TRBJ2-7; TRBD2 matches 9 bases. The CDR3 has 15 amino acids. Germline V gene sequence: CDR1 MNHEY, CDR2 SMNVEV (reference sequence). V was clipped by 4 bases and J by 4 bases; unmatched bases: 8. The CDR3 DNA reads as TGTGCCAGCAGTTCTGTGGCTAGCGGGATGTACGAGCAGTACTTC. Protein: CASSSVASGMYEQYF.

The J gene is TRBJ2-3, the V gene TRBV4-3, with 7 bases lining up with TRBD2. This CDR3 contains 16 residues. CDR1 LGHNA and CDR2 YSLEER come from the germline V gene. The J segment lost 7 bases and the V segment lost 1 base, leaving 11 bases of the junction unmatched. CDR3 region: CASSQAGGGRANTQYF. The CDR3 DNA is TGCGCCAGCAGCCAAGCGGGAGGCGGGAGAGCCAATACGCAGTATTTT.

CDR3 sequence reads: CASRTTGRLLPQHF. The CDR3 region has the DNA TGCGCCAGCAGGACGACAGGGCGGTTACTGCCCCAGCATTTT. The rearrangement uses TRBV10-1 and TRBJ1-5, with TRBD1 matching over 7 bases. The J segment lost 9 bases and the V segment lost 6 bases, leaving 11 bases of the junction unmatched. The V gene's germline CDR1 is WNHNN and CDR2 SYGVQD (reference sequence). The CDR3 totals 14 residues.